This passage covers 18 T cell receptor beta chains from one sample sequenced in a study of cytomegalovirus exposure and HLA in healthy donors. Primers: 60 Vbeta forward and 13 Jbeta reverse. Produced via immunoSEQ multiplex PCR; TCRdb's table is partial and in-frame only. The sample lists some 60,000 clones; approximately 80% were seen once. Sequenced input: PBMCs. Receptors originate from a man aged 35-49 years in good health and CMV-seronegative.

This chain uses TRBV28 with TRBJ1-2; unclear D gene. V was cut by 4 bases and J by 4 bases, with 16 bases left in between. Germline lookup yields CDR1 MDHEN and CDR2 SYDVKM. This CDR3 is 15 amino acids long. This chain's CDR3 is CASSSPGVSSYGYTF. The CDR3 DNA follows: TGTGCCAGCAGTTCCCCCGGTGTGAGTAGCTATGGCTACACCTTC.

The genes are TRBV7-9 and TRBJ2-1, with 10 bases fitting TRBD1. Unmatched junction bases numbered 8, after V lost 8 bases and J lost 4 bases. The CDR3 extends over 15 amino acids. CDR1 is SEHNR, CDR2 FQNEAQ, per germline (reference sequence). The CDR3 is CASGTTGGQYNEQFF. CDR3 DNA sequence: TGTGCCAGCGGAACGACAGGGGGCCAGTACAATGAGCAGTTCTTC.

The table lists this clone with a count of one. V and J are TRBV12-5 and TRBJ1-5, with D maybe TRBD1 (5 bases). Germline V gene data show CDR1 as LGHNT and CDR2 as FRNRAP. Between the trimmed V and J ends, which lost 0 bases and 7 bases, there was a span of 13 bases. There are 15 residues in the CDR3. The CDR3 sequence: CASGLVGPNRQPQHF. As DNA, the CDR3 is TGTGCTAGTGGTTTGGTAGGTCCTAACAGGCAGCCCCAGCATTTT.

In its sample, this clone was seen a few times. The DNA for the CDR3 is TGTGCCAGCAGCTATAGATTCGGTCGGCGGGGAGGGGATACGCAGTATTTT. Its protein product is CASSYRFGRRGGDTQYF. The chain couples TRBV5-6 to TRBJ2-3, with 7 positions matching TRBD2. Germline V gives CDR1 SGHDT, CDR2 YYEEEE. V lost 3 bases and J lost 6; bases outside the gene matches: 16. This CDR3 has 17 residues.

The chain carries TRBV27 and TRBJ2-1, with 10 bases lining up with TRBD2. The CDR3 contains 16 residues. Germline V gene lookup returns CDR1 MNHEY and CDR2 SMNVEV (reference sequence). Germline trimming cut 5 bases from V and 4 bases from J; bases unmatched to any gene: 8. The CDR3 coding sequence is TGTGCCAGCAGTCTTAAAGCGGGGGGGACTTACAATGAGCAGTTCTTC. This encodes CASSLKAGGTYNEQFF.

The chain has TRBV6-1 and TRBJ1-6; D is unresolved. The CDR3 loop spans 11 amino acids. Trimming removed 5 bases at V and 7 bases at J, with 3 bases between. Germline V CDR1 and CDR2: MNHNS, SASEGT. In DNA, the CDR3 is TGTGCCAGCAGTCTCAATTCACCCCTCCACTTT. Translation gives CASSLNSPLHF.

V is TRBV30 and J is TRBJ2-5; 8 bases align to TRBD1. Gene TRBJ2-7 matches the end of the DNA better, so the J call may be wrong. This CDR3 is built from 13 residues. The germline CDR1 and CDR2 sequences are GTSNPN and SVGIG (reference sequence). The CDR3 protein is CAWSGGQVTEQYF. CDR3 sequence (DNA): TGTGCCTGGAGTGGGGGACAGGTCACCGAGCAGTACTTC.

This rearrangement joins TRBV6-1 to TRBJ2-2, with 7 bases aligning to TRBD1. Germline lookup yields CDR1 MNHNS and CDR2 SASEGT. V was pared by 4 bases and J by 4 bases, with 6 bases of the junction left unmatched. There are 15 residues in the CDR3. In DNA, the CDR3 is TGTGCCAGCAGTGCCGGACAGGCAACCACCGGGGAGCTGTTTTTT. This codes for CASSAGQATTGELFF.

DNA of the CDR3: TGTGCCTGGAGTGTAATCTTGAACACTGAAGCTTTCTTT. This sequence encodes CAWSVILNTEAFF. The rearrangement uses TRBV30 and TRBJ1-1; no clear D. The CDR3 contains 13 residues. Per germline, CDR1 GTSNPN and CDR2 SVGIG (reference sequence). V was cut by 0 bases and J by 0 bases, with 5 bases left in between.

This rearrangement joins TRBV4-1 to TRBJ1-5; 7 bases are a match to TRBD1. Germline-derived CDR1 and CDR2 are MGHRA and YSYEKL. There are 16 residues in the CDR3. The V segment lost 0 bases and the J segment 4 bases; nucleotides outside the gene matches: 6. CDR3 amino acids: CASSQDDGRGNQPQHF. The DNA of the CDR3 is TGCGCCAGCAGCCAAGATGATGGCAGGGGGAATCAGCCCCAGCATTTT.

The chain is built from TRBV28 and TRBJ1-2; D not certain. CDR3 length equals 17 residues. Trimming took off 2 bases at V and 5 bases at J, with 21 bases between the two ends. The germline V gene has CDR1 MDHEN and CDR2 SYDVKM. For the CDR3, the DNA is TGTGCCAGCAGTTTAAGTGGCGGCAGCCCTTCTAGTTATGGCTACACCTTC. Translating gives CASSLSGGSPSSYGYTF.

The sample holds a few counts of this clone. CDR3 region: CASRITDRGGEKLFF. The CDR3 DNA sequence: TGTGCCAGCAGGATAACGGACAGGGGGGGAGAAAAACTGTTTTTT. This chain connects TRBV6-5 to TRBJ1-4, with 10 bases aligning to TRBD1. Per the germline V gene, CDR1 is MNHEY and CDR2 is SVGAGI. V was pared by 6 bases and J by 8 bases, with 9 bases of the junction left unmatched. The CDR3 totals 15 residues.

This clone was counted between two and nine times. The V call is TRBV27, the J call TRBJ1-2; 8 nucleotides agree with TRBD1. CDR1 is MNHEY, CDR2 SMNVEV, per germline (reference sequence). The CDR3 is 15 residues long. V gave up 5 bases and J gave up 2 bases; unmatched junction bases: 7. The CDR3 here is CASSQRQGLNYGYTF. The DNA for the CDR3 is TGTGCCAGCAGTCAGCGACAGGGGTTGAACTATGGCTACACCTTC.

The chain recombines TRBV30 with TRBJ1-6, with 7 positions matching TRBD1. V was clipped by 0 bases and J by 10 bases; unmatched bases: 9. Per germline, CDR1 GTSNPN and CDR2 SVGIG (reference sequence). This CDR3 is built from 15 residues. The CDR3 loop reads CAWSVLTGFESPLHF. CDR3 nucleotides: TGTGCCTGGAGTGTACTGACAGGGTTTGAATCACCCCTCCACTTT.

The chain combines TRBV7-2 with TRBJ2-2, with TRBD1 as a possible D gene (6 bases). The CDR3 spans 14 residues. Germline loops: CDR1 SGHTA, CDR2 FQGNSA. Trimming removed 6 bases at V and 8 bases at J, with 16 bases between. CDR3 sequence reads: CASRQPGAKGELFF. The CDR3 nucleotides are TGTGCCAGCAGGCAACCAGGGGCCAAGGGGGAGCTGTTTTTT. The full variable domain, its missing parts supplied by reference TRBV7-2 and TRBJ2-2, is GAGVSQSPSNKVTEKGKDVELRCDPISGHTALYWYRQSLGQGLEFLIYFQGNSAPDKSGLPSDRFSAERTGGSVSTLTIQRTQQEDSAVYLCASRQPGAKGELFFGEGSRLTVL.

V gene TRBV4-3 combines with J gene TRBJ2-2; TRBD2 aligns across 10 bases. J gave up 6 bases and V 1 base, and 8 bases lay outside the gene matches. There are 17 residues in the CDR3. Germline V gene data show CDR1 as LGHNA and CDR2 as YSLEER. The CDR3 region has the DNA TGCGCCAGCAGCCAAGCCTCTTGGCTAGCGGGGGCCGGGGAGCTGTTTTTT. Translated: CASSQASWLAGAGELFF.

V is TRBV7-9 and J is TRBJ2-1; TRBD2 matches 9 bases. After removal of 1 base from V and 1 base from J, the junction contained 5 bases not matched to a gene. CDR1 and CDR2 from the germline V gene are SEHNR and FQNEAQ (reference sequence). The CDR3 has 17 amino acids. CDR3 sequence reads: CASSLGFSGGSYNEQFF. The CDR3, as DNA: TGTGCCAGCAGCTTAGGGTTTAGCGGGGGTTCCTACAATGAGCAGTTCTTC.

This chain uses TRBV6-5 with TRBJ1-4, with unresolved D. With 8 bases removed from V and 10 bases from J, the gap between germline ends came to 14 bases. CDR1 is MNHEY and CDR2 is SVGAGI in the germline V gene. The CDR3 is made up of 12 amino acids. The CDR3 nucleotides are TGTGCCAGCGGGCCGTTGTTTGGAAAACTGTTTTTT. It yields the protein CASGPLFGKLFF.